Below, 21 T cell receptor beta chains from the same sample are listed, as sequenced in a study of blood T cells in healthy people across ages. The authors ran a second PCR of 7 to 11 cycles using a sample-barcoded 5' primer and a J-beta primer mix. TCRdb processed the 5' RACE reads anew with MiXCR; each CDR3 protein has one entry. This table has some 800,000 distinct CDR3 sequences, about 42% appearing once. Sequencing was performed on blood. Receptors were obtained from a man aged 55 to 69 in good health.

This chain joins TRBV4-3 and TRBJ1-2; D is uncertain. V lost 0 bases, J lost 8 bases, and 7 bases lay in between. There are 12 residues in the CDR3. Germline CDR1 reads LGHNA; CDR2 reads YSLEER. The CDR3: CASSQEPFGYTF. The DNA for the CDR3 is TGCGCCAGCAGCCAAGAGCCTTTCGGCTACACCTTC.

The chain links TRBV7-3 to TRBJ2-5; 10 bases fit TRBD2. Looked up from germline, CDR1 is SGHTA and CDR2 is FQGTGA. The CDR3 length is 15 residues. V dropped 2 bases and J dropped 3; count of bases not matched to a gene: 3. CDR3 nucleotides: TGTGCCAGCAGCTTAGGGACTAGCGTTAAAGAGACCCAGTACTTC. Protein: CASSLGTSVKETQYF.

The V gene is TRBV7-2, the J gene TRBJ2-1; no firm D call. The CDR3 is made up of 14 amino acids. Trimming pared 2 bases from V and 3 bases from J, leaving 8 bases between. CDR1 is SGHTA and CDR2 is FQGNSA in the germline V gene. The CDR3 DNA sequence: TGTGCCAGCAGCTTAAGCATCAGCTACAATGAGCAGTTCTTC. Translated, it gives CASSLSISYNEQFF.

Here the CDR3 reads CSASNREGRDTQYF. The CDR3 coding sequence is TGCAGTGCTAGTAATCGGGAGGGTCGAGATACGCAGTATTTT. The chain recombines TRBV20-1 with TRBJ2-3, with 8 bases that match TRBD2. Germline-derived CDR1 and CDR2 are DFQATT and SNEGSKA (reference sequence). V gave up 3 bases and J gave up 5 bases; unmatched junction bases: 7. The CDR3 is 14 amino acids.

The chain recombines TRBV12-3 or TRBV12-4 with TRBJ2-5, with D perhaps assigned TRBD1 or TRBD2 (5 bases each). The CDR3 has 17 residues. Trimming removed 3 bases from V and 5 bases from J, with 22 bases in between. CDR3 loop: CASSFEAGLGAGETQYF. The CDR3 coding sequence is TGTGCCAGCAGTTTTGAGGCCGGCCTCGGGGCCGGGGAGACCCAGTACTTC.

As regards this clonotype: This could be a read error, since a much larger clone is one nucleotide away. The J gene is TRBJ2-7, the V gene TRBV13, with TRBD1 matching 11 bases. V was pared by 5 bases and J by 5 bases, with 8 bases of the junction left unmatched. The germline V gene has CDR1 PRHDT and CDR2 FYEKMQ (reference sequence). This CDR3 comprises 15 residues. The CDR3 DNA reads TGTGCCAGCAGCCCAAGGGACAGGGGGGTCGACGAGCAGTACTTC. Protein sequence: CASSPRDRGVDEQYF.

This clonotype has more than one count but fewer than ten. The rearrangement uses TRBV20-1 and TRBJ2-1; D might be TRBD2 (7 bases). V dropped 6 bases and J dropped 10 bases, with 13 bases sitting between them. The CDR3 runs 11 residues. Germline V gene sequence: CDR1 DFQATT, CDR2 SNEGSKA (reference sequence). Here the CDR3 reads CSAWGGLEQFF. For the CDR3, the DNA is TGCAGTGCCTGGGGGGGCCTCGAGCAGTTCTTC.

V gene TRBV3-1 combines with J gene TRBJ2-5; possibly TRBD2 for D (6 bases). The CDR3 extends over 15 amino acids. CDR1 is LGHDT and CDR2 is YNNKEL in the germline V gene (reference sequence). V lost 0 bases, J lost 1 base, and 9 bases lay in between. CDR3 nucleotides: TGTGCCAGCAGCCAAGATCCGCGGGGCCAAGAGACCCAGTACTTC. Translating gives CASSQDPRGQETQYF.

In this sample, this clonotype turned up many times. The chain combines TRBV20-1 with TRBJ2-3; 9 bases fit TRBD2. This CDR3 comprises 14 residues. Germline CDR1 and CDR2: DFQATT and SNEGSKA (reference sequence). The ends lost 0 bases at V and 5 bases at J; junction bases unmatched: 3. CDR3 bases: TGCAGTGCTAGAGAGCGGGGGGGTGTAGATACGCAGTATTTT. It yields the protein CSARERGGVDTQYF.

This sequence joins TRBV10-3 and TRBJ2-7, with unresolved D. TRBJ2-5 matches the DNA end more closely, so the J call is doubtful. The CDR3 covers 14 residues. The germline V gene encodes CDR1 ENHRY and CDR2 SYGVKD. Written as DNA, the CDR3 is TGTGCCATCAGTGAGGAAGCACCCCAAGAGACCCAGTACTTC. It translates to CAISEEAPQETQYF.

Only a few counts were recorded for this clonotype. The rearrangement links TRBV3-1 to TRBJ2-7, with D perhaps matching TRBD1 or TRBD2 (5 bases each). Per germline, CDR1 LGHDT and CDR2 YNNKEL (reference sequence). V was shortened by 9 bases and J by 5 bases, with 11 bases between the two germline ends. The CDR3 consists of 11 residues. The CDR3 sequence is CASSGLDEQYF. The DNA of the CDR3 is TGTGCCAGTTCGGGGCTCGACGAGCAGTACTTC.

This clonotype occurred once. The chain joins TRBV7-9 to TRBJ2-1; D is possibly TRBD1 or TRBD2 (5 bases each). Trimming took off 0 bases at V and 8 bases at J, with 14 bases between the two ends. Germline CDR1 SEHNR, CDR2 FQNEAQ (reference sequence). The CDR3 consists of 15 residues. The CDR3 DNA follows: TGTGCCAGCAGCTTAGCGGCGCCGGGGCTGGATGAGCAGTTCTTC. Amino acids: CASSLAAPGLDEQFF.

The genes are TRBV4-3 and TRBJ1-4; no clear D gene. Trimming took 0 bases from V and 10 from J, leaving 15 bases between them. The CDR3 consists of 15 residues. Germline V lookup: CDR1 LGHNA, CDR2 YSLEER. The CDR3 nucleotides are TGCGCCAGCAGCCAAGAAGGGCTAGCTCTGGGAAAACTGTTTTTT. Protein product: CASSQEGLALGKLFF.

This clonotype was picked up a small number of times. This chain links TRBV20-1 with TRBJ2-4, with D uncertain. The CDR3 covers 12 residues. The V gene's germline CDR1 is DFQATT and CDR2 SNEGSKA (reference sequence). Trimming shortened V by 2 bases and J by 13 bases, and 15 bases separated the two germline ends. CDR3 residues: CSARLPLGEQYF. The CDR3 DNA reads TGCAGTGCTAGACTTCCTCTTGGTGAGCAGTACTTC.

The CDR3 bases are TGTGCCAGCAGCTTAGGGATAGGGGGACCCTACGAGCAGTACTTC. It codes for CASSLGIGGPYEQYF. The chain joins TRBV7-2 to TRBJ2-7; a possible D gene is TRBD1 (6 bases). Germline V lookup: CDR1 SGHTA, CDR2 FQGNSA. V was clipped by 1 base and J by 2 bases, with 12 bases between them. The CDR3 consists of 15 residues.

The chain links TRBV18 to TRBJ2-5; possible D gene TRBD1, 7 bases. V was clipped by 5 bases and J by 2 bases, with 18 bases between them. The germline gives CDR1 KGHSH, CDR2 LQKENI. CDR3 length: 16 amino acids. The CDR3 DNA follows: TGTGCCAGCTCAGCCCGGGCAGGGGGGATTCAAGAGACCCAGTACTTC. Amino acid sequence: CASSARAGGIQETQYF.

This chain joins TRBV24-1 and TRBJ2-7, with 8 bases lining up with TRBD1. The J call is uncertain, as TRBJ2-5 better fits the DNA end. This CDR3 comprises 15 residues. Germline V lookup: CDR1 KGHDR, CDR2 SFDVKD. CDR3 DNA sequence: TGTGCCACCAGTGATTTCAGGGGGCTACGAAAGACCCAGTACTTC. Its protein product is CATSDFRGLRKTQYF.

About this clonotype itself: Compared with germline, one end of the junction differs, possibly owing to a read error. J is TRBJ2-3 and V is TRBV7-2, with a possible D match to TRBD1 (5 bases). Germline V lookup: CDR1 SGHTA, CDR2 FQGNSA. The CDR3 has 14 residues. The CDR3 is CASSFRQSTDTQYF. The DNA for the CDR3 is TGTGCCAGCAGCTTCAGACAGAGCACGGATACGCAGTATTTT. Drawing the rest from reference TRBV7-2 and TRBJ2-3, the complete variable domain is GAGVSQSPSNKVTEKGKDVELRCDPISGHTALYWYRQSLGQGLEFLIYFQGNSAPDKSGLPSDRFSAERTGGSVSTLTIQRTQQEDSAVYLCASSFRQSTDTQYFGPGTRLTVL.

In DNA form, the CDR3 reads TGCGCCAGCAGCCCCCGGACAGGGGAGGGGACGTGGACTGAAGCTTTCTTT. It translates to CASSPRTGEGTWTEAFF. The chain joins TRBV4-1 to TRBJ1-1, with 9 bases that match TRBD1. The CDR3 has 17 residues. V trimming: 4 bases; J trimming: 5 bases; junction bases outside the gene matches: 14. Germline CDR1 MGHRA, CDR2 YSYEKL.

The chain couples TRBV6-1 to TRBJ1-3, with a weak D call TRBD1 (6 bases). The CDR3 sequence is 16 residues long. V dropped 4 bases and J dropped 9 bases, with 22 bases sitting between them. The V gene's germline CDR1 is MNHNS and CDR2 SASEGT. The CDR3 sequence is CASSGLRQADSGTIYF. CDR3 DNA sequence: TGTGCCAGCAGTGGACTCCGACAGGCCGATTCTGGCACCATATATTTT.

V is TRBV7-9 and J is TRBJ2-2; a possible D gene is TRBD1 (5 bases). V lost 7 bases and J 0 bases, leaving 6 bases between the germline ends. The CDR3 sequence is 13 residues long. Germline V lookup: CDR1 SEHNR, CDR2 FQNEAQ (reference sequence). In DNA, the CDR3 is TGTGCCAGCAAGGACACGAACACCGGGGAGCTGTTTTTT. It translates to CASKDTNTGELFF.